The present T cell receptor (beta chain) was sequenced within a study of CD8+ T cells in alopecia areata. Treatment described: oral pan-JAK inhibitor, 5-10 mg twice daily. Sequencing templates came from extracted RNA that was reverse transcribed into cDNA. Assay: immunoSEQ multiplex PCR; the TCRdb copy retains only in-frame clones and omits some. The sample has about 100,000 clones; about four fifths are singletons. From germline, CDR1 is SGHNT and CDR2 YYREEE (reference sequence). The CDR3 is 16 residues long. Trimming removed 4 bases at V and 5 bases at J, with 19 bases between. This specimen consisted of CD8+ T cells sorted from blood, obtained at week 24, from a patient treated with tofacitinib. The chain combines TRBV5-4 with TRBJ2-1; D ambiguous. The origin of this receptor is a human donor with alopecia areata. CDR3 loop: CASSRPDLPTDNEQFF. In nucleotides, the CDR3 is TGTGCCAGCAGCCGCCCCGACCTTCCGACGGACAATGAGCAGTTCTTC.